The clone carrying this TCR beta chain was seen many times. Its target is unknown. Read coverage stops 3 residues before the CDR3 terminus; the germline J gene supplies the remainder. This CDR3 spans 13 amino acids. Germline V gene sequence: CDR1 SGHRS, CDR2 YFSETQ. J gave up 5 bases and V 1 base, and 1 base lay outside the gene matches. This entry is derived from a study of T cell clonality in common variable immunodeficiency. CVID and control samples used equivalent genomic DNA input. Produced via immunoSEQ multiplex PCR; TCRdb's table is partial and in-frame only. This sample carries roughly 42,000 clones and no singletons, and 2.5% to 3% goes to the top ten. Study outcomes and limitations: CVID subjects showed higher TCRbeta clonality than healthy controls.

Sequencing was carried out using peripheral blood mononuclear cells. The rearrangement links TRBV5-1 to TRBJ1-1; 8 bases line up with TRBD1. The clonotype originates from a person aged 18-69 years in good health. Partial CDR3 DNA: TGCGCCAGCAGCTTGTACAGGGGGACTGAA. Translated, it gives CASSLYRGTE. The full CDR3 is CASSLYRGTEAFF.